The sequence of this T cell receptor beta chain was determined in a study of PD-1 blockade in classical Hodgkin lymphoma. Findings of the study overall: Newly diagnosed patients were reported to start with lower TCR diversity than healthy donors. Factors driving the repertoire differences, possibly disease activity or prior therapy, remain undefined.

A word on this clone: Its antigen is unidentified.

The CDR3 sequence is 15 residues long. Germline assignment: CDR1 SEHNR and CDR2 FQNEAQ (reference sequence). The V gene lost 5 bases and the J gene lost 0 bases, with 13 bases spanning the gap. Time point here: newly diagnosed, previously untreated cHL patient sample. For comparison, PBMCs from newly diagnosed, untreated classical Hodgkin lymphoma were used. Using immunoSEQ multiplex PCR, the repertoire was profiled, and TCRdb retains in-frame clones only, with some absent. The sample includes 70,000 or so clones, 93% of them seen just once. V gene TRBV7-9 combines with J gene TRBJ1-2, with unresolved D. Specimen: peripheral blood mononuclear cells (PBMCs). This receptor was taken from a human donor with classical Hodgkin lymphoma. The DNA of the CDR3 is TGTGCCAGCAGCCTCGCAGGAGCCTCTAACTATGGCTACACCTTC. It specifies CASSLAGASNYGYTF.